This T cell receptor (beta chain) was retrieved from a study of blood T cell repertoires in COVID-19. Study as a whole: Acute and convalescent COVID-19 samples came from the United States, Italy and Spain.

As originally analysed: How many nucleated cells were present was estimated from reference gene primer amplification. Clones were read by immunoSEQ multiplex PCR, and TCRdb kept only the in-frame ones, dropping some. The V and J calls and the clone size are those of that table, but D and trimming were determined from the DNA. The repertoire holds about 180,000 clones, with around 87% as singletons. The CDR3 consists of 11 residues. Germline V lookup: CDR1 DFQATT, CDR2 SNEGSKA (reference sequence). The V end lost 7 bases, the J end lost 4 bases, and 10 bases lay between the germline ends. Input material: peripheral blood. J is TRBJ1-2 and V is TRBV20-1; D gene uncertain. This TCR was sampled from a woman between 65 and 79 years old with COVID-19, enrolled during active disease. The CDR3 nucleotides read TGCAGTGGGTACCGGGTCTATGGCTACACCTTC. Its translation: CSGYRVYGYTF.